These 13 T cell receptor beta chains share one sample of origin, sequenced in a study of blood T cell repertoires in COVID-19. Clones were read by immunoSEQ multiplex PCR, and TCRdb kept only the in-frame ones, dropping some. The sample holds around 320,000 clones; around 87% are singletons and the top ten take approximately 2.4%. Specimen: peripheral blood. The source of these receptors is a man aged 18 to 29 with active or convalescent COVID-19.

V and J are TRBV9 and TRBJ1-5; D is possibly TRBD1 (5 bases). Per the germline V gene, CDR1 is SGDLS and CDR2 is YYNGEE. The CDR3 sequence is 13 residues long. The ends were cut back, 0 bases at V and 6 bases at J, with 7 bases in the middle. CDR3 in amino acids: CASSVEGVQPQHF. In DNA, the CDR3 is TGTGCCAGCAGCGTAGAAGGGGTTCAGCCCCAGCATTTT.

This clone was observed once. The chain employs TRBV5-1 and TRBJ2-1, with a possible D match to TRBD1 (5 bases). Germline values: CDR1 SGHRS, CDR2 YFSETQ. V shed 0 bases and J shed 1 base, with 5 bases lying between them. The CDR3 loop spans 14 amino acids. The CDR3 DNA reads TGCGCCAGCAGCTTGGACAGGTCCTACAATGAGCAGTTCTTC. This translates into CASSLDRSYNEQFF.

The chain combines TRBV6-5 with TRBJ1-1; no clear D gene. CDR1 and CDR2 (germline): MNHEY, SVGAGI. V was shortened by 7 bases and J by 1 base, with 10 bases between the two germline ends. The CDR3 length is 13 residues. CDR3 in amino acids: CASNFVQNTEAFF. The CDR3 nucleotides are TGTGCCAGCAATTTTGTACAGAACACTGAAGCTTTCTTT.

The V and J genes are TRBV2 and TRBJ1-2; tentatively, D is TRBD1 (6 bases). The V gene lost 4 bases and the J gene lost 3 bases, with 12 bases spanning the gap. CDR1 is SNHLY and CDR2 is FYNNEI in the germline V gene. The CDR3 spans 14 residues. Here the CDR3 DNA reads TGTGCCAGCAGTGTAACAGGGTTAGACTATGGCTACACCTTC. Protein sequence: CASSVTGLDYGYTF.

The genes are TRBV5-1 and TRBJ1-2, with D perhaps TRBD1 (6 bases). Germline V gene lookup returns CDR1 SGHRS and CDR2 YFSETQ. Trimming left V 1 base short and J 3 bases short, with 10 bases between. The CDR3 runs 14 residues. Here the CDR3 DNA reads TGCGCCAGCAGCTTGACAGGGAAGGACTATGGCTACACCTTC. Its translation: CASSLTGKDYGYTF.

The chain employs TRBV12-3 or TRBV12-4 and TRBJ2-3; D remains ambiguous. The CDR3 extends over 13 amino acids. Trimming left V 6 bases short and J 5 bases short, with 12 bases between. The CDR3 spells CASSQFRGDTQYF. CDR3 DNA: TGTGCCAGCAGCCAGTTTCGAGGAGATACGCAGTATTTT.

The V and J genes are TRBV6-6 and TRBJ1-1, with 7 bases fitting TRBD1. The CDR3 is made up of 16 amino acids. Germline V lookup: CDR1 MNHNY, CDR2 SVGAGI (reference sequence). Germline trimming cut 6 bases from V and 0 bases from J; bases unmatched to any gene: 10. Written as DNA, the CDR3 is TGTGCCAGCAGGAGAGGGACAGAGGATCTGAACACTGAAGCTTTCTTT. Translated, it gives CASRRGTEDLNTEAFF.

The rearrangement links TRBV5-1 to TRBJ1-6; 8 positions agree with TRBD1. V shed 0 bases and J 9 bases; nucleotides not matched to a gene: 8. CDR3 size: 16 residues. CDR1 is SGHRS and CDR2 is YFSETQ in the germline V gene. Here the CDR3 reads CASSLAPTGVGSPLHF. DNA of the CDR3: TGCGCCAGCAGCTTGGCCCCGACAGGGGTCGGTTCACCCCTCCACTTT.

The J gene is TRBJ2-3, the V gene TRBV5-8; D might be TRBD1 (5 bases). CDR1 SGHTS and CDR2 YDEGEE come from the germline V gene. Trimming took off 0 bases at V and 1 base at J, with 6 bases between the two ends. This CDR3 comprises 14 residues. The CDR3 is CASSLEGRTDTQYF. The CDR3 nucleotides read TGTGCCAGCAGCTTGGAGGGGCGCACAGATACGCAGTATTTT. Using reference TRBV5-8 and TRBJ2-3 for the parts outside the CDR3, the full variable domain is EAGVTQSPTHLIKTRGQQATLRCSPISGHTSVYWYQQALGLGLQFLLWYDEGEERNRGNFPPRFSGRQFPNYSSELNVNALELEDSALYLCASSLEGRTDTQYFGPGTRLTVL.

The chain joins TRBV7-9 to TRBJ2-2; D may be TRBD1 (5 bases). Trimming took off 4 bases at V and 6 bases at J, with 9 bases between the two ends. Per germline, CDR1 SEHNR and CDR2 FQNEAQ (reference sequence). This CDR3 has 13 residues. As DNA, the CDR3 is TGTGCCAGCAGCTCCCAGGGTCCCGGGGAGCTGTTTTTT. Translating gives CASSSQGPGELFF.

The chain links TRBV6-1 to TRBJ2-1; D is possibly TRBD2 (5 bases). The CDR3 runs 17 residues. The V gene's germline CDR1 is MNHNS and CDR2 SASEGT. V dropped 2 bases and J dropped 10 bases, with 24 bases sitting between them. Written as DNA, the CDR3 is TGTGCCAGCAGTGAACCACCGCCTTCCGGTAGCGACTTCGAGCAGTTCTTC. It encodes CASSEPPPSGSDFEQFF.

This clone was counted once. This chain links TRBV2 with TRBJ2-5, with D perhaps TRBD1 (5 bases). Per germline, CDR1 SNHLY and CDR2 FYNNEI. V was clipped by 3 bases and J by 5 bases, with 10 bases between them. The CDR3 extends over 13 amino acids. CDR3 residues: CASSERRVETQYF. CDR3 DNA: TGTGCCAGCAGTGAGCGCAGGGTGGAGACCCAGTACTTC. Full variable domain (remainder filled in from reference TRBV2 and TRBJ2-5): EPEVTQTPSHQVTQMGQEVILRCVPISNHLYFYWYRQILGQKVEFLVSFYNNEISEKSEIFDDQFSVERPDGSNFTLKIRSTKLEDSAMYFCASSERRVETQYFGPGTRLLVL.

The J gene is TRBJ1-3, the V gene TRBV19; D might be TRBD1 (5 bases). V shed 10 bases and J shed 0 bases, with 10 bases lying between them. CDR1 and CDR2 (germline): LNHDA, SQIVND (reference sequence). This CDR3 has 13 residues. The CDR3 here is CATKTASGNTIYF. CDR3 DNA: TGTGCCACCAAGACAGCCTCTGGAAACACCATATATTTT.